This T cell receptor beta chain was recovered during a study of hypomethylating agent response in myelodysplastic syndrome (TCRdb year 2021). Broadly, across the study: The hypomethylating agents azacitidine (about 70% of the 11) or decitabine (3 of 11) were used to treat the patients. Among the myelodysplastic syndrome patients in the cohort, several were male and 2 were female. A mean patient age of around 70 +/- 6 years was recorded, and a diploid cytogenetic profile was observed most commonly. TET2 was the most frequent mutation, present in about 50% of the 11 patients. A few patients did not respond, whereas roughly 6 responded with either complete response or hematologic improvement. Response was defined as complete response or hematologic improvement, and any patient who met neither criterion was considered a non-responder. The paper as a whole reports these results and caveats: The healthy control donors were not matched in age to the MDS patients, and this mismatch could have affected the comparison between MDS and healthy donors. Novel clonotypes emerged more often in responders, while non-responders showed more contracted clonotypes after treatment. Only 10 to 12 patients were analyzed, making the cohort small. After hypomethylating agent treatment, no significant change in richness, rarefaction diversity or clonality was seen, either across all patients or within response groups. Possible recognition of novel MDS antigens by the shared GLIPH2 clusters was not confirmed, and experimental validation of that possible recognition is needed.

T-cell subsets were not sorted, so the analysis was performed on bulk bone marrow. Bone marrow from some 11 myelodysplastic syndrome patients was immunosequenced for TCR beta CDR3 regions before and after hypomethylating agent therapy. Each patient contributed a baseline bone marrow plus two to three bone marrows at different post-treatment timepoints for longitudinal repertoire tracking. Genomic DNA was extracted from whole bone marrow, and quality was checked by TapeStation, NanoDrop OneC and PicoGreen assays. The CDR3 runs 12 residues from the cysteine to the phenylalanine. The read is trimmed to its CDR3 DNA, 36 bases read in frame from base 1. From the germline V gene, CDR1 is MNHNS and CDR2 is SASEGT. This clone showed up just once. The antigen it recognizes is unknown. One end of the junction does not line up with germline, which may come from a read error. Libraries came from the immunoSEQ multiplex PCR assay. Survey resolution was applied, with two replicates of about 200 ng each being run for a total of around 400 ng of DNA per sample. Rearranged TCRB sequences in genomic DNA were detected with the hsTCRB kit, which uses multiplex PCR primers directed at V and J genes. The first PCR used the QIAGEN Multiplex PCR Kit for about 32 cycles to amplify the CDR3 region. Sample barcodes and Illumina adapters were added to each replicate in a roughly 8-cycle second PCR. A QuantStudio 6 together with the KAPA library quantification kit was used to quantify the pooled libraries. About 15 pM of pooled libraries was sequenced on an Illumina MiSeq using 156-cycle single-end reads and a 15-cycle index read. The source study handled its data this way. Of 168,753 unique clonotypes, roughly 1.8% were flagged by VDJdb annotation as previously reported viral-epitope-specific. Raw reads were processed into normalized, annotated TCRB repertoires with the immunoSEQ Data Assistant and immunoSEQ Analyzer. BioAnalyzer and version 0.6.5 of the immunarch R package were the tools used for clonotype analysis. Before richness was estimated, every repertoire was downsampled to the clone count of the smallest repertoire. Fisher's exact tests classified clonotypes as expanded, contracted or novel, with novel meaning zero frequency before treatment. GLIPH2 clustered significantly changed CDR3 beta sequences using simulation_depth=1000 and kmer_min_depth=3, excluding CDR3s shorter than five residues. TCRdb stores this immuneACCESS table with in-frame sequences only. Part of the clones is absent; in the studies checked, under half of the shortfall reflects unresolved V genes, and no reason is known for the rest. V and J calls and clone size follow that table, whereas D and trimming were derived from the DNA. The sample table lists around 11,000 clones, 83% of them with a count of one. The ten largest account for under 4.5% of the sample.

Sequencing used bone marrow, obtained before or after starting hypomethylating agent treatment for myelodysplastic syndrome (not recorded which). The receptor was isolated from a human donor with myelodysplastic syndrome. The chain couples TRBV6-1 to TRBJ2-1; the D segment cannot be called with confidence. The CDR3: CASSEVTNEQFF. The DNA reads as follows: TGTGCCAGCAGCGAAGTCACGAATGAGCAGTTCTTC.